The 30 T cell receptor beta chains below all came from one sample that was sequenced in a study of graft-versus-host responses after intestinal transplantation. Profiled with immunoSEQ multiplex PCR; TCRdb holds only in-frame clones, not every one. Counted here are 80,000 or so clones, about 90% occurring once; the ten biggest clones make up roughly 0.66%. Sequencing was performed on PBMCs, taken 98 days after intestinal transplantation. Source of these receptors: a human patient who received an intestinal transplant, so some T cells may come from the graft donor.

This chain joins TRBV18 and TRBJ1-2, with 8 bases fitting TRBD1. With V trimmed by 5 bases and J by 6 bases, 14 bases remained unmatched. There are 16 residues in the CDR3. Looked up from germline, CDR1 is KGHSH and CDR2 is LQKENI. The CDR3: CASSVGQGVFGDGYTF. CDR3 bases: TGTGCCAGCTCAGTAGGACAGGGAGTTTTCGGTGATGGCTACACCTTC.

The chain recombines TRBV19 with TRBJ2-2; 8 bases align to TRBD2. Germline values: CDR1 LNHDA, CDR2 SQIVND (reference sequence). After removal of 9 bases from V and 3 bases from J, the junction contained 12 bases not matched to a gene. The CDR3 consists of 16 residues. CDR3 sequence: CASEREGLGDTGELFF. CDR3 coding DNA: TGTGCCAGCGAACGGGAGGGCCTGGGGGACACCGGGGAGCTGTTTTTT.

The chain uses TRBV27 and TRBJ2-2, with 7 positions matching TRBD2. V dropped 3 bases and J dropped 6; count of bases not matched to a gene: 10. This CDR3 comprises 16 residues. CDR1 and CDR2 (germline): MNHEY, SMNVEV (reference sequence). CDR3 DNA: TGTGCCAGCAGTTTTGGACTAGGCATCTCCCCCGGGGAGCTGTTTTTT. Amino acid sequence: CASSFGLGISPGELFF.

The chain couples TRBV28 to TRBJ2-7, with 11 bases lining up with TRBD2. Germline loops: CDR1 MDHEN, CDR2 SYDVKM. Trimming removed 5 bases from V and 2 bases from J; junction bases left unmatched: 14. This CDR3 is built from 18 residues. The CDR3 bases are TGTGCCAGCAGTGGGCCCACGGAGCTAGCGGGGGGCGCCTACGAGCAGTACTTC. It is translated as CASSGPTELAGGAYEQYF.

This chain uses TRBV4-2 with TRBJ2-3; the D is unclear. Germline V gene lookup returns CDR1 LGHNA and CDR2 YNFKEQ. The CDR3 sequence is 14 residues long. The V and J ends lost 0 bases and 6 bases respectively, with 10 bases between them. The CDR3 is CASSQEVLGDTQYF. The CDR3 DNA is TGTGCCAGCAGCCAAGAAGTCCTAGGGGATACGCAGTATTTT.

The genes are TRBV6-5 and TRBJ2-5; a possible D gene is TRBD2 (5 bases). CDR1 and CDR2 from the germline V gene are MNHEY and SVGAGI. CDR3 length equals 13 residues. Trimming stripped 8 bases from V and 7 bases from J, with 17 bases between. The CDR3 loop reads CASSDQSRGTQYF. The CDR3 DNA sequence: TGTGCCAGCTCAGATCAGTCTCGGGGGACCCAGTACTTC.

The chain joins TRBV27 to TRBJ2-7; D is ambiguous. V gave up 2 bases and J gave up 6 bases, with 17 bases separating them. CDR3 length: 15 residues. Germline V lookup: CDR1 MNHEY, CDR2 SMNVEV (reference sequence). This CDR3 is CASSLGDSPLFEQYF. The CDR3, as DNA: TGTGCCAGCAGTTTAGGGGATAGCCCCCTCTTCGAGCAGTACTTC.

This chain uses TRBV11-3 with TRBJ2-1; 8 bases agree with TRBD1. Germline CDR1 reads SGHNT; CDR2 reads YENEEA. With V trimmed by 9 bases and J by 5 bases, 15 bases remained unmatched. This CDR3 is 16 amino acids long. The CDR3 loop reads CARTINNRDRNNEQFF. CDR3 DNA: TGTGCCAGGACGATAAACAACCGGGACAGGAACAATGAGCAGTTCTTC.

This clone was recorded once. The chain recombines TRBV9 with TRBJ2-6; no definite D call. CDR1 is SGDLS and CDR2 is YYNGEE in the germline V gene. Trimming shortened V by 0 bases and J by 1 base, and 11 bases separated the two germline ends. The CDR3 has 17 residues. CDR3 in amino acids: CASSVGTHLSGANVLTF. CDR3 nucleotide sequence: TGTGCCAGCAGCGTAGGGACCCACCTTTCTGGGGCCAACGTCCTGACTTTC.

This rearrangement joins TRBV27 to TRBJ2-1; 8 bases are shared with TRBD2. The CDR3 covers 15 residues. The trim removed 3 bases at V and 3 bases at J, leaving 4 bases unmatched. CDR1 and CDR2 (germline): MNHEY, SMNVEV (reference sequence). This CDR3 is CASSFGGAGYNEQFF. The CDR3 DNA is TGTGCCAGCAGTTTCGGGGGGGCGGGCTACAATGAGCAGTTCTTC.

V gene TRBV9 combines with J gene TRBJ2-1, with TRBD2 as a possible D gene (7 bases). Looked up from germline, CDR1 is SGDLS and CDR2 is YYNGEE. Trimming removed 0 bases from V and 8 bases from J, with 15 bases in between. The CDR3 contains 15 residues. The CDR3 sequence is CASSVVGGAIDEQFF. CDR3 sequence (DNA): TGTGCCAGCAGCGTAGTTGGGGGGGCGATTGATGAGCAGTTCTTC.

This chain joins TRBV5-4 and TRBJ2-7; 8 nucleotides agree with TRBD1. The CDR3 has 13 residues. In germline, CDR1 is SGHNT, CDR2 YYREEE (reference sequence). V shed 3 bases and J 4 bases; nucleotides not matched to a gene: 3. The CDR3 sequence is CASSWGQAYEQYF. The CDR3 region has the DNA TGTGCCAGCAGCTGGGGACAGGCTTACGAGCAGTACTTC. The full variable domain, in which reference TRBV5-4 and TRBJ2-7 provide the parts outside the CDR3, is ETGVTQSPTHLIKTRGQQVTLRCSSQSGHNTVSWYQQALGQGPQFIFQYYREEENGRGNFPPRFSGLQFPNYSSELNVNALELDDSALYLCASSWGQAYEQYFGPGTRLTVT.

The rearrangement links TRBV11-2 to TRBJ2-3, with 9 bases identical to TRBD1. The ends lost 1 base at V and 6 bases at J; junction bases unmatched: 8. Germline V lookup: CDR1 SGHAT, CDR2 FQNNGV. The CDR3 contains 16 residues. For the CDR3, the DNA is TGTGCCAGCAGCTTAGCCGCGACAGGGGGGTGGGATACGCAGTATTTT. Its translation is CASSLAATGGWDTQYF.

The DNA for the CDR3 is TGCAGCGTTGACTTATATAACTATGGCTACACCTTC. Translated, it gives CSVDLYNYGYTF. V gene TRBV29-1 combines with J gene TRBJ1-2; D remains unclear. CDR3 length: 12 amino acids. V lost 3 bases and J 1 base, leaving 6 bases between the germline ends. The germline gives CDR1 SQVTM, CDR2 ANQGSEA.

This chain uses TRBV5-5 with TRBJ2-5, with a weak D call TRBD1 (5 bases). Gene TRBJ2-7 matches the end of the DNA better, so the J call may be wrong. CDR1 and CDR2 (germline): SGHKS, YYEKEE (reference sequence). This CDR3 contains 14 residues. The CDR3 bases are TGTGCCAGCAGCCCAGGGATTAGCTCCTACGAGCAGTACTTC. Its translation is CASSPGISSYEQYF.

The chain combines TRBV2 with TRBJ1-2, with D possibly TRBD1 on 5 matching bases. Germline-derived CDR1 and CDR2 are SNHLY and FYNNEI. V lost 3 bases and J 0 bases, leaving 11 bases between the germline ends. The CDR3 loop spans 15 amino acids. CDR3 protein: CASSEGLTANYGYTF. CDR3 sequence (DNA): TGTGCCAGCAGTGAGGGGCTTACCGCTAACTATGGCTACACCTTC.

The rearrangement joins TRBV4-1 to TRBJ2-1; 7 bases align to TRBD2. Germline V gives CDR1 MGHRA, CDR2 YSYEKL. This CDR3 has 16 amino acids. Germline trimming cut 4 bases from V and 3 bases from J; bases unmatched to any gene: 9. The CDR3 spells CASSPVIQRGYNEQFF. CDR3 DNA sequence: TGCGCCAGCAGCCCCGTGATCCAGCGGGGCTACAATGAGCAGTTCTTC.

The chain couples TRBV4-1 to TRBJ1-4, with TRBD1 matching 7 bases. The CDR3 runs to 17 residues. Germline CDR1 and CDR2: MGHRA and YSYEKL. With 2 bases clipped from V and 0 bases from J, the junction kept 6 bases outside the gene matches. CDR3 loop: CASSQTGTAATNEKLFF. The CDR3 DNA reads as TGCGCCAGCAGCCAAACAGGGACAGCCGCAACTAATGAAAAACTGTTTTTT.

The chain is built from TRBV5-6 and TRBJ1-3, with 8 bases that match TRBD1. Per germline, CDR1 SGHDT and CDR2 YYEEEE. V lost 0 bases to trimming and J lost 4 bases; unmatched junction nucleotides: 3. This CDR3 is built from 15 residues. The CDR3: CASSLGQGNGNTIYF. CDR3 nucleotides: TGTGCCAGCAGCTTGGGACAGGGGAACGGAAACACCATATATTTT. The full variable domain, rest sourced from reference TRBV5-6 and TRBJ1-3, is DAGVTQSPTHLIKTRGQQVTLRCSPKSGHDTVSWYQQALGQGPQFIFQYYEEEERQRGNFPDRFSGHQFPNYSSELNVNALLLGDSALYLCASSLGQGNGNTIYFGEGSWLTVV.

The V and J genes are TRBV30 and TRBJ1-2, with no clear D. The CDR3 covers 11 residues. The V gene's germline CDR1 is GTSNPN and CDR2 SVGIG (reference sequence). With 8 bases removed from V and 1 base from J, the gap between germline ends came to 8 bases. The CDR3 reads CAALGNYGYTF. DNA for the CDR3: TGTGCCGCTCTCGGTAACTATGGCTACACCTTC.

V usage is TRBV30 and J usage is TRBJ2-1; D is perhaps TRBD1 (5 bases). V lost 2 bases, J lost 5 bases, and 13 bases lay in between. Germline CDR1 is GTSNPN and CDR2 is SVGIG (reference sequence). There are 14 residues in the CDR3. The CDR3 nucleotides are TGTGCCTGGAGTCCCTCGACAGTTCACAATGAGCAGTTCTTC. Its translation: CAWSPSTVHNEQFF.

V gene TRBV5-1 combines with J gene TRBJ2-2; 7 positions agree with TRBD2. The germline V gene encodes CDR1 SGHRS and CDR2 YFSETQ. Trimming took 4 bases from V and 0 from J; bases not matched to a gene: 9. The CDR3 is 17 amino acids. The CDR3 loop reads CASSGEREGSNTGELFF. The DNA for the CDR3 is TGCGCCAGCAGCGGGGAAAGGGAGGGATCGAACACCGGGGAGCTGTTTTTT.

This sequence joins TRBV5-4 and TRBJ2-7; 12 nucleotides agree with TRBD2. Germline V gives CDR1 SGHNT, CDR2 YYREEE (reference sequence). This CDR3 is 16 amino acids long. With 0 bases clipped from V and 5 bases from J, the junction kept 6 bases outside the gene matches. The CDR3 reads CASSLGLAGVSDEQYF. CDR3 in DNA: TGTGCCAGCAGCTTGGGACTAGCGGGGGTATCCGACGAGCAGTACTTC.

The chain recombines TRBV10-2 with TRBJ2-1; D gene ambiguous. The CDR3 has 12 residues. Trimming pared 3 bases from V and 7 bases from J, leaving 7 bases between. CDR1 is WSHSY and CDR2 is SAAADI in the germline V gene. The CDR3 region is CASSEIRNEQFF. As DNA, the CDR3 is TGCGCCAGCAGTGAAATACGAAATGAGCAGTTCTTC.

CDR3 sequence (DNA): TGTGCCAGCAGACAGACAGGGGTCGGGGAGCTGTTTTTT. Its protein product is CASRQTGVGELFF. V gene TRBV6-5 combines with J gene TRBJ2-2, with 8 bases aligning to TRBD1. Germline loops: CDR1 MNHEY, CDR2 SVGAGI. The CDR3 is made up of 13 amino acids. Unmatched junction bases numbered 4, after V lost 6 bases and J lost 7 bases.

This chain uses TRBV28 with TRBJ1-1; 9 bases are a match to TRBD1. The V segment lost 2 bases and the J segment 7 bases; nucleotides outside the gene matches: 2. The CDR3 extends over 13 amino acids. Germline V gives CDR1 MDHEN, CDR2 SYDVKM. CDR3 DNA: TGTGCCAGCAGTTTAAGGACAGGGGTTGAAGCTTTCTTT. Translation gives CASSLRTGVEAFF.

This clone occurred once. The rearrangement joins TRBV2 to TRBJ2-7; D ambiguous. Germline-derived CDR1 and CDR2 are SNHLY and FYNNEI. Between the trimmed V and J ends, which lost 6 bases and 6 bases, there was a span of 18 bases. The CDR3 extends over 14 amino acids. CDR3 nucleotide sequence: TGTGCCAGCAGCTCTAGGCCAGGTCGTCCCGAGCAGTACTTC. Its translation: CASSSRPGRPEQYF. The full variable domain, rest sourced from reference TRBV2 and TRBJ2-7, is EPEVTQTPSHQVTQMGQEVILRCVPISNHLYFYWYRQILGQKVEFLVSFYNNEISEKSEIFDDQFSVERPDGSNFTLKIRSTKLEDSAMYFCASSSRPGRPEQYFGPGTRLTVT.

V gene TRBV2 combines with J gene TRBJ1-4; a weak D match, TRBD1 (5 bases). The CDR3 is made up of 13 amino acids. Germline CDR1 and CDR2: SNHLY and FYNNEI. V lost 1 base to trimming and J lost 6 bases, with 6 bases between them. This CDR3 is CASSEGGDEKLFF. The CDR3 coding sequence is TGTGCCAGCAGTGAAGGGGGCGATGAAAAACTGTTTTTT. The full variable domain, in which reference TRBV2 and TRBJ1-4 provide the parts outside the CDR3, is EPEVTQTPSHQVTQMGQEVILRCVPISNHLYFYWYRQILGQKVEFLVSFYNNEISEKSEIFDDQFSVERPDGSNFTLKIRSTKLEDSAMYFCASSEGGDEKLFFGSGTQLSVL.

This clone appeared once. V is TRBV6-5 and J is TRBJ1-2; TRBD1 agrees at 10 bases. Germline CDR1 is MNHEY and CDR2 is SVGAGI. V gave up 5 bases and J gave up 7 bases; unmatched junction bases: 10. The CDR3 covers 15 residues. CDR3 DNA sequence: TGTGCCAGCAGTGGACAGGGACAGGGGTTAGGTGGCTACACCTTC. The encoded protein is CASSGQGQGLGGYTF.

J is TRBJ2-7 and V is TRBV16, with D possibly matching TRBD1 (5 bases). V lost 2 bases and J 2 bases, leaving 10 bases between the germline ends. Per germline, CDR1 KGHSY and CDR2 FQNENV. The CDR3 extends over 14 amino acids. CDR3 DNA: TGTGCCAGCAGCCAAAGACAGTACACCTACGAGCAGTACTTC. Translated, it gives CASSQRQYTYEQYF.